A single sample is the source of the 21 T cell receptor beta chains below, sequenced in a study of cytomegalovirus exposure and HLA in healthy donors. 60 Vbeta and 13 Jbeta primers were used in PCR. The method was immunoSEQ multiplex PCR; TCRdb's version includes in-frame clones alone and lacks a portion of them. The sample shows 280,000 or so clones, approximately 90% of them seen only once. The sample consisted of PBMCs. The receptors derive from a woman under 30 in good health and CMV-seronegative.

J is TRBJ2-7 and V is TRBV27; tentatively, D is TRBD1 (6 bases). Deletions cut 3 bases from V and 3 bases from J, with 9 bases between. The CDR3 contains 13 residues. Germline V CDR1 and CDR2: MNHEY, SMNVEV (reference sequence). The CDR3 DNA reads TGTGCCAGCAGTTTGACAGGAGTCTACGAGCAGTACTTC. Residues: CASSLTGVYEQYF.

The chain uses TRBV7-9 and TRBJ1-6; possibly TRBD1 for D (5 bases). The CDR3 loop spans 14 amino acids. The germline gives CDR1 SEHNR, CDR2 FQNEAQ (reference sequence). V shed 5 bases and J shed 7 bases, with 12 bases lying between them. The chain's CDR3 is CASSPRQSNSPLHF. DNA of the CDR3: TGTGCCAGCAGCCCTAGACAGTCAAATTCACCCCTCCACTTT.

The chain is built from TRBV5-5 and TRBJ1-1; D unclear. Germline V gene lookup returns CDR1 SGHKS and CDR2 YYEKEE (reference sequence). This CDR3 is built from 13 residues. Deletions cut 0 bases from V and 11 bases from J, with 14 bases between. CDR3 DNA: TGTGCCAGCAGCTTGGAACGCGGGTCATTGGCTTTCTTT. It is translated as CASSLERGSLAFF.

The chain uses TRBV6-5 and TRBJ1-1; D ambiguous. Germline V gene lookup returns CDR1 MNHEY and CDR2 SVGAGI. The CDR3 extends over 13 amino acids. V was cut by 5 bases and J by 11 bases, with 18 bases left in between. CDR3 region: CASSPAGSLKAFF. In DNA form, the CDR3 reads TGTGCCAGCAGTCCCGCGGGATCGCTGAAGGCTTTCTTT.

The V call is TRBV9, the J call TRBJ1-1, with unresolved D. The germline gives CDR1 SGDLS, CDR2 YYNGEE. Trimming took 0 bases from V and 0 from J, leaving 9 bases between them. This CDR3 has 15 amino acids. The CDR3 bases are TGTGCCAGCAGCGTAGATCCGGGAGTGAACACTGAAGCTTTCTTT. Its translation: CASSVDPGVNTEAFF.

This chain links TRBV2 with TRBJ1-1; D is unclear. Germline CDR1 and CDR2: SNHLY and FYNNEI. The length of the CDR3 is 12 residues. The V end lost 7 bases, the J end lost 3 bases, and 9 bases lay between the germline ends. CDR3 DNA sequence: TGTGCCAGCACCCGGTCGGACACTGAAGCTTTCTTT. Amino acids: CASTRSDTEAFF. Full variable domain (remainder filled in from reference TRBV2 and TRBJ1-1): EPEVTQTPSHQVTQMGQEVILRCVPISNHLYFYWYRQILGQKVEFLVSFYNNEISEKSEIFDDQFSVERPDGSNFTLKIRSTKLEDSAMYFCASTRSDTEAFFGQGTRLTVV.

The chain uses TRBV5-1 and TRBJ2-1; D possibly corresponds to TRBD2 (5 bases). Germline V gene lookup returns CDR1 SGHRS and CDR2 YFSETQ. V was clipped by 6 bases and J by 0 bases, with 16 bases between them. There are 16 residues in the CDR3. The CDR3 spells CASNDLRVGSYNEQFF. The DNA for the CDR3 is TGCGCCAGCAACGATTTGAGGGTGGGCTCCTACAATGAGCAGTTCTTC.

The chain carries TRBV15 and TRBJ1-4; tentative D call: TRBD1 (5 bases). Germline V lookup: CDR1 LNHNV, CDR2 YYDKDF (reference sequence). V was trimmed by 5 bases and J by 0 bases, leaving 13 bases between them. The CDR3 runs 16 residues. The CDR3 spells CATSAMKGPTNEKLFF. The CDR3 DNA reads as TGTGCCACCAGCGCCATGAAGGGGCCAACTAATGAAAAACTGTTTTTT.

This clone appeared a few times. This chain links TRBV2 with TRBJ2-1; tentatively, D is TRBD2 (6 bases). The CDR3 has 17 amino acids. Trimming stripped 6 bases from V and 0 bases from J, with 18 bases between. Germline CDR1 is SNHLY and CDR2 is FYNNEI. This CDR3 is CASRGFGGSSSYNEQFF. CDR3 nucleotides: TGTGCCAGCAGGGGCTTCGGGGGTTCGAGCTCCTACAATGAGCAGTTCTTC.

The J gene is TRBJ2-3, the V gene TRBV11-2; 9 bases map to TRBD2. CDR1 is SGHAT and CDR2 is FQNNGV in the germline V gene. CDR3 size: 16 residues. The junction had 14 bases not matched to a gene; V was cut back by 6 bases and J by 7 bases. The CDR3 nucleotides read TGTGCCAGCAGGTCTAACGCCGGCGGGGGGGGGAATACGCAGTATTTT. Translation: CASRSNAGGGGNTQYF.

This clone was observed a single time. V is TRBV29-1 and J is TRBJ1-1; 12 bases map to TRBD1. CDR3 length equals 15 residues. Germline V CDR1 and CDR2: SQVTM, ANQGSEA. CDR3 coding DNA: TGCATTACGGGGGGGACAGGGGGCGCGAACACTGAAGCTTTCTTT. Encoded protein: CITGGTGGANTEAFF. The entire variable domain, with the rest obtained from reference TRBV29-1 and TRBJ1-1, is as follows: SAVISQKPSRDICQRGTSLTIQCQVDSQVTMMFWYRQQPGQSLTLIATANQGSEATYESGFVIDKFPISRPNLTFSTLTVSNMSPEDSSIYLCITGGTGGANTEAFFGQGTRLTVV.

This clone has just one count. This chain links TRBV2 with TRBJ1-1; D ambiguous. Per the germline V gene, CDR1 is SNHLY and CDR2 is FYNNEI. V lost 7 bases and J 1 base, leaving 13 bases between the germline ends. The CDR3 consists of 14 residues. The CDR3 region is CASKPGEGNTEAFF. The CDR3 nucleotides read TGTGCCAGCAAACCAGGTGAGGGGAACACTGAAGCTTTCTTT.

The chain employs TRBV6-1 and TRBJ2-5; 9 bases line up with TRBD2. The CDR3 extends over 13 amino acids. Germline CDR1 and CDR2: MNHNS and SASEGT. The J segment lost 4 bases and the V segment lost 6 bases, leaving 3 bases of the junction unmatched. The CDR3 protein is CASRSSGGETQYF. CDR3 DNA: TGTGCCAGCAGGAGTAGCGGGGGAGAGACCCAGTACTTC.

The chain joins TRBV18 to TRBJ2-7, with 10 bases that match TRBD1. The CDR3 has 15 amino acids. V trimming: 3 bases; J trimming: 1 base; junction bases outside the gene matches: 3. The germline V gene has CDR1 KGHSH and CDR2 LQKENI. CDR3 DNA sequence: TGTGCCAGCTCACCCGGGACAGGGGTTTCCTACGAGCAGTACTTC. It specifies CASSPGTGVSYEQYF.

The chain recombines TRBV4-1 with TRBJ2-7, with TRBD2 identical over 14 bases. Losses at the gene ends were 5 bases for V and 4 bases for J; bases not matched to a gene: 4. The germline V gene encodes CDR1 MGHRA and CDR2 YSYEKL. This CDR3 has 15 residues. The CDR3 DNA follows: TGCGCCAGCAGCTCGCGACTAGCGGGGGGGTACGAGCAGTACTTC. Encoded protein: CASSSRLAGGYEQYF.

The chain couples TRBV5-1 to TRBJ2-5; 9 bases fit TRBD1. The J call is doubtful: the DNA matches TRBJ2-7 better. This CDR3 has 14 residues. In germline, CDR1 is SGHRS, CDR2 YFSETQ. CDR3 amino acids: CASRSGQGDYEQYF. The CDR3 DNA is TGCGCCAGCAGATCGGGACAGGGAGACTACGAGCAGTACTTC.

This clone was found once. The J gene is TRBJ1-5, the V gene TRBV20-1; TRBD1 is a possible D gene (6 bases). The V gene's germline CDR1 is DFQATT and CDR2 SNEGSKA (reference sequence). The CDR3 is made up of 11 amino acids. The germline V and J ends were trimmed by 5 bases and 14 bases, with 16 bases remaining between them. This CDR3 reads CSAPSSGAEHF. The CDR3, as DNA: TGCAGTGCTCCTTCCTCAGGGGCAGAGCATTTT.

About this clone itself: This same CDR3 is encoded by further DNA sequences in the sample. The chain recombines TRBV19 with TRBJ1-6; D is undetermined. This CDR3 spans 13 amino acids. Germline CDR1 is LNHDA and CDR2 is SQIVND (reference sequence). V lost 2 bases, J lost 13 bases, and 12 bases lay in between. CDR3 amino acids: CASSILEESPLHF. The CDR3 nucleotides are TGTGCCAGTAGTATACTTGAGGAATCCCCCCTCCACTTT.

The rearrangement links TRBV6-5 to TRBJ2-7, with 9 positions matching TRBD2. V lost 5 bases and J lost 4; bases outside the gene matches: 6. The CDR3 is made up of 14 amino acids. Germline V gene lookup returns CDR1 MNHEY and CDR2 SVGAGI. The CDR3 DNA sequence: TGTGCCAGCAGTGCGACTAGCGGAGGATACGAGCAGTACTTC. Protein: CASSATSGGYEQYF.

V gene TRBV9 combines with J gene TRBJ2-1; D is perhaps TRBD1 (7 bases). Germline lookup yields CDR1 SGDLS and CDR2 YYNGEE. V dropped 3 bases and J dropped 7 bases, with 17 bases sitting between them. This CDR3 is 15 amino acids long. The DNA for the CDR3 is TGTGCCAGCAGCGAGGCAGGGGGGACTGAGAATGAGCAGTTCTTC. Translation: CASSEAGGTENEQFF. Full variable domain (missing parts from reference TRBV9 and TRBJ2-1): DSGVTQTPKHLITATGQRVTLRCSPRSGDLSVYWYQQSLDQGLQFLIQYYNGEERAKGNILERFSAQQFPDLHSELNLSSLELGDSALYFCASSEAGGTENEQFFGPGTRLTVL.

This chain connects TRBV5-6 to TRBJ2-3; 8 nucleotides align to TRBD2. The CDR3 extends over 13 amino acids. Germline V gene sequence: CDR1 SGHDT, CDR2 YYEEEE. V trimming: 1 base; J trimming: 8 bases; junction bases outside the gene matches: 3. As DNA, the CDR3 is TGTGCCAGCAGCTTGCAGGCGGGGGGTACGCAGTATTTT. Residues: CASSLQAGGTQYF.